These T cell receptor beta chains were read from a single sample in a study of human T cells and chemical hapten exposure. TCRdb re-called the RACE reads through MiXCR, storing one row per CDR3 protein. The table records roughly 380,000 distinct CDR3 sequences, approximately 5% of them present only once. The source was whole blood, collected in connection with sensitization to the hapten diphenylcyclopropenone (DPC). These receptors were obtained from a woman in her forties or fifties with alopecia areata. Some clones in this sample may be carry-over from other donors' samples. The CDR3 runs from the conserved cysteine through the conserved F or W. A D gene is named only where the DNA matches it firmly. Rows may omit the clone size; those that give it use once, few, many or a size class.

J: TRBJ1-1
size: many
V: TRBV20-1
D: NA
DNA: TGCAGTGCTCCTAACCCGACAGTCTACACTGAAGCTTTCTTT
CDR3: CSAPNPTVYTEAFF

J: TRBJ2-3
size: few
V: TRBV7-2
D: NA
DNA: TGTGCCAGCAGCTTAGAGGCAGGCCCAAGTGCTCCGCAGTATTTT
CDR3: CASSLEAGPSAPQYF

J: TRBJ2-2
size: NA
V: TRBV7-9
D: NA
DNA: TGTGCCAGCAGCTTAGCGCAAAGGGAGCTGTTTTTT
CDR3: CASSLAQRELFF

J: TRBJ1-2
size: NA
V: TRBV2
D: TRBD1
DNA: TGTGCCAGCAATAAGGGACAGAGCTCTAACTATGGCTACACCTTC
CDR3: CASNKGQSSNYGYTF

J: TRBJ2-5
size: NA
V: TRBV6-6
D: TRBD2
DNA: TGTGCCAGCAGAGGGGCATGGGGAGGGCAAGAGACCCAGTACTTC
CDR3: CASRGAWGGQETQYF

J: TRBJ2-2
size: NA
V: TRBV7-6
D: NA
DNA: TGTGCCAGCAGCACCCCAAGGGGCTCAGGGTCCACCGGGGAGCTGTTTTTT
CDR3: CASSTPRGSGSTGELFF

J: TRBJ2-1
size: many
V: TRBV7-9
D: NA
DNA: TGTGCCAGCAGCCCCGGACGGTTGAGCGATGAGCAGTTCTTC
CDR3: CASSPGRLSDEQFF

J: TRBJ1-5
size: many
V: TRBV11-2
D: NA
DNA: TGTGCCAGCAGCCCCCAAGGCAATAGCAATCAGCCCCAGCATTTT
CDR3: CASSPQGNSNQPQHF

J: TRBJ1-5
size: NA
V: TRBV12-3/TRBV12-4
D: NA
DNA: TGTGCCAGCAGTTTTGCAGGGTATAGCAATCAGCCCCAGCATTTT
CDR3: CASSFAGYSNQPQHF

J: TRBJ1-2
size: NA
V: TRBV11-1
D: TRBD1
DNA: TGTGCCAGCAGCATAACCGGGGACAGCACTAACTATGGCTACACCTTC
CDR3: CASSITGDSTNYGYTF

J: TRBJ1-1
size: many
V: TRBV6-2/TRBV6-3
D: NA
DNA: TGTGCCAGCAGTTATCGGGGGGCAGGGACTGAAGCTTTCTTT
CDR3: CASSYRGAGTEAFF

J: TRBJ1-2
size: many
V: TRBV27
D: TRBD1
DNA: TGTGCCAGCAGTTTAACAGGGGGTCGTCGTGGCTACACCTTC
CDR3: CASSLTGGRRGYTF

J: TRBJ2-3
size: many
V: TRBV12-3/TRBV12-4
D: TRBD2
DNA: TGTGCCAGCGCGGGGGGGCCTCTAGATACGCAGTATTTT
CDR3: CASAGGPLDTQYF

J: TRBJ1-1
size: few
V: TRBV5-1
D: NA
DNA: TGCGCCAGCAGCTCAACGACTCAAAACACTGAAGCTTTCTTT
CDR3: CASSSTTQNTEAFF

J: TRBJ2-3
size: many
V: TRBV6-1
D: TRBD2
DNA: TGTGCCAGCAGTGAAGTTTCCCTAGCGGGGGTACCAGATACGCAGTATTTT
CDR3: CASSEVSLAGVPDTQYF

J: TRBJ1-1
size: NA
V: TRBV6-2/TRBV6-3
D: NA
DNA: TGTGCCAGCAGTCTAGGAAACGTGAACACTGAAGCTTTCTTT
CDR3: CASSLGNVNTEAFF

J: TRBJ2-7
size: NA
V: TRBV10-3
D: NA
DNA: TGTGCCATCAGTGATGCTGGGGGGAGCGAGCAGTACTTC
CDR3: CAISDAGGSEQYF

J: TRBJ2-7
size: NA
V: TRBV10-3
D: NA
DNA: TGTGCCATCAGTGGGATAGGGAGCCACGAGCAGTACTTC
CDR3: CAISGIGSHEQYF

J: TRBJ2-7
size: few
V: TRBV9
D: NA
DNA: TGTGCCAGCAGCGTAGTAGGGGGTTCCGAGCAGTACTTC
CDR3: CASSVVGGSEQYF

J: TRBJ2-7
size: many
V: TRBV6-5
D: NA
DNA: TGTGCCAGTAACCCCCATACTAAGGGGCACGAGCAGTACTTC
CDR3: CASNPHTKGHEQYF

J: TRBJ2-7
size: few
V: TRBV14
D: TRBD1
DNA: TGTGCCAGCAGCCCGGACAGGAAAGGCGAGCAGTACTTC
CDR3: CASSPDRKGEQYF

J: TRBJ1-4
size: NA
V: TRBV30
D: TRBD1
DNA: TGTGCCTGGAGTCTCCCGACAGGGACTAATGAAAAACTGTTTTTT
CDR3: CAWSLPTGTNEKLFF

J: TRBJ1-2
size: many
V: TRBV3-1
D: NA
DNA: TGTGCCAGCAGCCAAGTCCGTGCGGGGGCAAGGAACTATGGCTACACCTTC
CDR3: CASSQVRAGARNYGYTF

J: TRBJ2-5
size: NA
V: TRBV7-8
D: TRBD1
DNA: TGTGCCAGCAGCAAATTGACAGGGAGAGAGACCCAGTACTTC
CDR3: CASSKLTGRETQYF

J: TRBJ1-4
size: few
V: TRBV11-2
D: NA
DNA: TGTGCCAGCAGCTTAGAAAACCGGGGGACTAATGAAAAACTGTTTTTT
CDR3: CASSLENRGTNEKLFF

J: TRBJ2-7
size: many
V: TRBV7-6
D: NA
DNA: TGTGCCAGCAGCTCCGATCTGGGGGGACGGTACCTGCAGTACTTC
CDR3: CASSSDLGGRYLQYF

J: TRBJ2-7
size: NA
V: TRBV7-9
D: TRBD2
DNA: TGTGCCAGCGTGGGGGAGGGGATCGAGCAGTACTTC
CDR3: CASVGEGIEQYF

J: TRBJ1-6
size: few
V: TRBV4-3
D: NA
DNA: TGCGCCAGCAGCCAAGATCTAGGGCAGCCGTTGGATAATTCACCCCTCCACTTT
CDR3: CASSQDLGQPLDNSPLHF

J: TRBJ1-1
size: NA
V: TRBV5-4
D: NA
DNA: TGTGCCAGCAGCTTGGCCTGGGGGATGAACACTGAAGCTTTCTTT
CDR3: CASSLAWGMNTEAFF

J: TRBJ2-7
size: NA
V: TRBV5-1
D: TRBD1
DNA: TGCGCCAGCAGCTACGACAGGGGAGCCAACTACGAGCAGTACTTC
CDR3: CASSYDRGANYEQYF

J: TRBJ2-1
size: NA
V: TRBV29-1
D: NA
DNA: TGCAGCGTTGTACCCAGGGGTTGGAATGAGCAGTTCTTC
CDR3: CSVVPRGWNEQFF

J: TRBJ2-7
size: NA
V: TRBV6-5
D: TRBD1
DNA: TGTGCCAGCAGTTCACGCGGACAGGGAAACTACGAGCAGTACTTC
CDR3: CASSSRGQGNYEQYF

J: TRBJ2-3
size: many
V: TRBV7-9
D: TRBD2
DNA: TGTGCCAGCAGTTCGACTAGCGGGAACACAGATACGCAGTATTTT
CDR3: CASSSTSGNTDTQYF

J: TRBJ2-7
size: many
V: TRBV5-1
D: NA
DNA: TGCGCCAGCCGGGGTCCCGGGACACCGGACGAGCAGTACTTC
CDR3: CASRGPGTPDEQYF